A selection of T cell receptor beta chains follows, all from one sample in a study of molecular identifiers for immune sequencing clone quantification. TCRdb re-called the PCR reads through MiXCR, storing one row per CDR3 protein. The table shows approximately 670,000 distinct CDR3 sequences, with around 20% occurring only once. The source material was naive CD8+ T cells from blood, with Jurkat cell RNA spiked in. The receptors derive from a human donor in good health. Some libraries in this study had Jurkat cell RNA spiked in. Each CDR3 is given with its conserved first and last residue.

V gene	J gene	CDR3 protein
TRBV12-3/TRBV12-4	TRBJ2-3	CASSLIERPDTQYF
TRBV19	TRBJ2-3	CASTDQGASTDTQYF
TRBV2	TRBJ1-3	CASKVGTASGNTIYF
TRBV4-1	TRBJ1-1	CASSQDGRFREAFF
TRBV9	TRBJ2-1	CASSVGDRGLNEQFF
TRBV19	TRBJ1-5	CASSIALNQPQHF
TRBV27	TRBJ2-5	CASAGPQETQYF
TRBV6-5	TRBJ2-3	CASSYRITPDDTQYF
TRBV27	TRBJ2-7	CASSLLGGHEQYF
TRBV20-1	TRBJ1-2	CSARESGRTNYGYTF
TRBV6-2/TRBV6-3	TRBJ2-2	CASSYHGTTNTGELFF
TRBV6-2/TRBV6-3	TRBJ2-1	CASSYSDGYNEQFF
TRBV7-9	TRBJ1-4	CASSLIGDFDEKLFF
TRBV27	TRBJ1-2	CASSLSGALGYTF
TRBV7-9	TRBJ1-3	CASSFAQGQKNTIYF
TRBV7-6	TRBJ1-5	CASSATTGFSNQPQHF
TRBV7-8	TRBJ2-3	CASSPDRVATDTQYF
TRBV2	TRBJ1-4	CASSEAPPAANEKLFF
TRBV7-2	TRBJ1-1	CASSLVGTGDEAFF
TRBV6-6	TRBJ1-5	CASSPYGPYQPQHF
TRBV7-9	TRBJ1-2	CASSPGLGAGYGYTF
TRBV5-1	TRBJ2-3	CASSLAGLPSTDTQYF
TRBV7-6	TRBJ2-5	CASSQTGGRETQYF
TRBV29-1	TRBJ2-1	CSVVLPGDLFYNEQFF
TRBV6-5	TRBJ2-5	CASSSPGTSGLMAQYF
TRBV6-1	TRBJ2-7	CASRPRGSSYEQYF
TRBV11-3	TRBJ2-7	CASSFWDRVSYEQYF
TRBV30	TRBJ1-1	CACRFWGRGRNTGAFF
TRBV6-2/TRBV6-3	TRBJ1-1	CASSYVGRDTEAFF
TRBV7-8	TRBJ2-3	CASSSSTWYGADTQYF
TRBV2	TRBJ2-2	CASSDPPGGAGELFF
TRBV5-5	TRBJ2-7	CASSFTSGFYEQYF